A selection of T cell receptor beta chains follows, all from one sample in a study of shared clonotypes between healthy human individuals. TCRdb keeps only in-frame clones here, not all; method: immunoSEQ multiplex PCR. The sample holds about 2.4 million clones, under 95% seen once. What was sequenced was naive CD4+ T cells from PBMCs. Receptors originate from a man between 18 and 35 years old in good health. Some clones in this sample may be carry-over from other donors' samples. CDR3s include the opening cysteine and the closing phenylalanine or tryptophan. D genes are given only for firm matches. The listing skips clone size in some rows; elsewhere it reads once, few, many or a size class.

cdr3_aa	cdr3_nt	d_call	clone_size	v_call	j_call
CASRQGLFNEQFF	TGTGCCAGCCGCCAGGGACTCTTCAATGAGCAGTTCTTC	.	.	TRBV6-5	TRBJ2-1
CAISEQGVNTEAFF	TGTGCCATCAGTGAGCAGGGAGTGAACACTGAAGCTTTCTTT	.	.	TRBV10-3	TRBJ1-1
CAWSAGSSGNTIYF	TGTGCCTGGAGTGCGGGGAGCTCTGGAAACACCATATATTTT	.	.	TRBV30	TRBJ1-3
CATSRDRASGYNEQFF	TGTGCCACCAGCAGAGATAGGGCTAGTGGGTACAATGAGCAGTTCTTC	.	.	TRBV15	TRBJ2-1
CASSPRSGSYEQYF	TGTGCCAGCTCACCACGTAGCGGATCCTACGAGCAGTACTTC	.	.	TRBV18	TRBJ2-7
CASSYSIIGSYEQYF	TGTGCCAGCAGTTACTCGATAATCGGATCCTACGAGCAGTACTTC	.	.	TRBV6-6	TRBJ2-7
CASTPGTELYPHEQYF	TGTGCCAGCACCCCCGGGACAGAGCTCTATCCCCACGAGCAGTACTTC	TRBD1	once	TRBV9	TRBJ2-7
CASSLGSQETQYF	TGCGCCAGCAGCTTGGGCAGCCAAGAGACCCAGTACTTC	.	.	TRBV5-1	TRBJ2-5
CSVRPGLGTDTQYF	TGCAGCGTACGACCGGGCCTGGGCACAGATACGCAGTATTTT	.	.	TRBV29-1	TRBJ2-3
CASSLIPGHEQYF	TGTGCCAGCAGCTTAATCCCGGGTCACGAGCAGTACTTC	.	.	TRBV7-3	TRBJ2-7
CASSIRQGSYEQYF	TGTGCCAGTAGTATCCGACAGGGGTCCTACGAGCAGTACTTC	TRBD1	.	TRBV19	TRBJ2-7
CASSALAGVAGELFF	TGCGCCAGCAGCGCGTTAGCGGGAGTAGCCGGGGAGCTGTTTTTT	TRBD2	.	TRBV5-1	TRBJ2-2
CARSLAFTRRQGSTDTQYF	TGTGCCAGAAGCTTGGCTTTTACCCGGCGACAGGGGAGCACAGATACGCAGTATTTT	TRBD1	.	TRBV5-3	TRBJ2-3
CASSSPAQREYNEQFF	TGTGCCAGCAGTTCCCCTGCTCAACGGGAGTACAATGAGCAGTTCTTC	.	.	TRBV28	TRBJ2-1
CASSRQGSSNTEAFF	TGTGCCAGCAGCCGACAGGGGTCTTCGAACACTGAAGCTTTCTTT	TRBD1	.	TRBV7-3	TRBJ1-1
CASSTTNEKLFF	TGTGCCAGCAGTACTACTAATGAAAAACTGTTTTTT	.	.	TRBV28	TRBJ1-4
CASAWKSGANVLTF	TGTGCCAGTGCCTGGAAGTCTGGGGCCAACGTCCTGACTTTC	.	.	TRBV28	TRBJ2-6
CASSQGTADTQYF	TGCGCCAGCAGCCAAGGGACAGCAGATACGCAGTATTTT	.	.	TRBV4-3	TRBJ2-3
CASSRFRDERGDEQFF	TGTGCCAGCAGCCGTTTCCGGGACGAGAGAGGCGATGAGCAGTTCTTC	.	.	TRBV27	TRBJ2-1
CASSLESGLGNTIYF	TGCGCCAGCAGCTTGGAGTCCGGACTCGGAAACACCATATATTTT	.	.	TRBV5-1	TRBJ1-3
CASSLRRESFYTGELFF	TGTGCCAGCAGCTTACGGCGGGAGTCGTTCTACACCGGGGAGCTGTTTTTT	TRBD2	.	TRBV11-2	TRBJ2-2
CASSLTNSMGEQFF	TGTGCCAGCAGCTTAACGAACTCGATGGGTGAGCAGTTCTTC	.	.	TRBV11-2	TRBJ2-1
CSASRESEAFF	TGCAGTGCTTCTCGCGAGTCCGAAGCTTTCTTT	.	few	TRBV20-1	TRBJ1-1
CASSYRGAEKLFF	TGTGCCAGCAGTTACAGGGGAGCTGAAAAACTGTTTTTT	TRBD1	.	TRBV28	TRBJ1-4
CASSLAAIGNQPQHF	TGTGCCAGCAGTTTAGCAGCCATCGGCAATCAGCCCCAGCATTTT	.	.	TRBV27	TRBJ1-5
CASSPTNKETQYF	TGTGCCAGCAGCCCGACAAACAAAGAGACCCAGTACTTC	.	.	TRBV7-3	TRBJ2-5
CASSIVLAGGTQYF	TGTGCCAGTAGTATCGTCCTAGCGGGTGGGACCCAGTACTTC	TRBD2	once	TRBV19	TRBJ2-5
CASRGQGGNQPQHF	TGTGCCAGTAGGGGACAGGGGGGCAATCAGCCCCAGCATTTT	TRBD1	.	TRBV19	TRBJ1-5
CASSLGDRTYEQYF	TGCGCCAGCAGCTTGGGGGACCGAACGTACGAGCAGTACTTC	.	.	TRBV5-1	TRBJ2-7
CASSTRTGGFEETQYF	TGTGCCAGCAGCACTCGGACAGGGGGCTTTGAGGAGACCCAGTACTTC	TRBD1	.	TRBV11-2	TRBJ2-5